Following are 2 T cell receptor beta chains from one sample sequenced in a study of blood T cell repertoires in COVID-19. Clones were sequenced by immunoSEQ multiplex PCR, and TCRdb holds only the in-frame ones, with some missing. In the table there are some 150,000 clones, 70% to 90% of which are singletons. The specimen was peripheral blood. These receptors were obtained from a human donor with acute or convalescent COVID-19. The donor label of this sample is uncertain.

This clone was observed once. The rearrangement links TRBV15 to TRBJ1-3; TRBD1 might be the D (5 bases). In germline, CDR1 is LNHNV, CDR2 YYDKDF (reference sequence). V was shortened by 0 bases and J by 2 bases, with 8 bases between the two germline ends. The CDR3 is 15 residues long. CDR3 coding DNA: TGTGCCACCAGCAGAGAGGACATTCCTGGAAACACCATATATTTT. Translating it yields CATSREDIPGNTIYF.

The chain combines TRBV5-1 with TRBJ1-1; TRBD1 is a possible D gene (6 bases). The germline V gene encodes CDR1 SGHRS and CDR2 YFSETQ. The CDR3 sequence is 15 residues long. The V end lost 6 bases, the J end lost 0 bases, and 15 bases lay between the germline ends. The CDR3 region has the DNA TGCGCCAGCAAGAGCGGGGGCATAATGAACACTGAAGCTTTCTTT. This encodes CASKSGGIMNTEAFF.